Sequencing of this T cell receptor (beta chain) was carried out in a study of cytomegalovirus exposure and HLA in healthy donors (dated 2017 in TCRdb). Study-level background: An earlier analysis of approximately 590 of the donors reported approximately 290 Gb of sequence data and around 120 million unique TCR beta sequences from approximately 180 million T cells. Across 300 to 500 genotyped donors of the cohort, an average of about 200,000 unique TCR beta nucleotide sequences per donor were sequenced, and approximately 17% of those sequences were non-productive. High-throughput TCR immunosequencing, statistical association of individual TCRs with disease status, and machine learning were combined to predict cytomegalovirus infection status. Alongside the repertoire data, information on donor age, sex, ethnicity and CMV serostatus was compiled. An earlier analysis of 587 of the donors used high-throughput TCR beta sequencing to judge whether each TCR beta V gene segment behaved as functional or pseudogenic. In a later genetic analysis, genome-wide SNP genotypes for about 65% of the roughly 700 donors were used, and that subset was treated as a discovery cohort. In the later analysis, no new phenotypic data were used to find candidate immune exposures; instead, reliance was placed on TCR beta sequences and their occurrence across donors. Along with the approximately 700-subject first cohort, a separate validation cohort of over 90 different subjects was used. Every repertoire in the discovery cohort had been generated on one and the same sequencing platform. Because of strong linkage in the cohort, four or five DR-DQ haplotypes were treated as single units for association and clustering. In a later analysis, previously published TCR beta repertoires from 666 donors were re-analyzed and high-resolution HLA genotyping was added so that TCR occurrence patterns could be studied. Class I and class II HLA loci were covered by the typing at four-digit resolution. About 300 gigabases of sequencing data and around 85 million unique TCR sequences made up an early release that covered approximately 650 HLA-typed donors. Typing coverage differed by locus: A, B, C, DRB1 and DQB1 were typed in roughly 629-630 donors, DQA1 in about 500, DPA1 in some 610, and DPB1 in around 490. The aim of the study was to test whether cataloging public T cell receptors could identify signatures of past pathogen exposure. The study used immunosequencing to profile the T cell repertoires of approximately 640 subjects and linked those repertoires to cytomegalovirus serostatus. The genetic ancestry cluster associated with self-reported Caucasian donors included roughly 84% of the 398 genotyped donors. Study-wide conclusions, independent of this receptor: The presence/absence analyses assumed that sequencing depth was roughly uniform across donors, and that assumption may not be true. In a later analysis, several top co-occurrence clusters were reported to appear linked to parvovirus B19, influenza, CMV and Epstein-Barr virus. A later analysis found that HLA-associated TCR beta chains were more clonally expanded and had lower generation probabilities than equally common non-associated chains. The classifier was reported to diagnose cytomegalovirus status with high specificity and sensitivity in both the original cohort and the validation cohort. Because some donors lacked HLA typing at each locus, the association tests relied only on the typed subset. Linkage disequilibrium might explain the correlated functional status among segregating V segments, but an unknown experimental factor could not be excluded. While some public TCRs were present in many individuals, most TCR sequences turned up only very rarely across donors. V-gene and J-gene trimming of TCR beta chains was associated with a missense DCLRE1C variant in a later genetic analysis, and the association was replicated in an independent cohort. A further reported finding was that TCR beta sequences accurately predicted the HLA-A and HLA-B alleles for most subjects in the first cohort. When HLA alleles, especially DR and DQ, strongly co-occurred, TCR associations were difficult to assign to individual alleles. In an earlier analysis of 587 of the donors, most TCR beta V segments were observed in productive rearrangements about 87% or about 30% of the time, broadly matching IMGT annotations. In a later genetic analysis, fewer N-insertions in productive TCRs were reported among donors in an Asian-associated ancestry cluster than the roughly 700-donor mean. In this cohort, only TCR beta chains were sequenced, and detectable features were limited by the absence of alpha or paired-chain data. A few of the identified cytomegalovirus-associated TCR beta chains were confirmed in vitro to be specific for cytomegalovirus antigens. A cluster of highly shared sequence variants was judged likely to represent a technical artifact of the sequencing pipeline. The 87-base-pair reads could not distinguish some IMGT-functional V segments, including TRBV6-2 and TRBV6-3, so those segments were excluded. A later analysis associated 16,951 TCR beta sequences with specific HLA alleles at a false discovery rate of 0.05. Seventeen rarely observed V segments, including chromosome 9 orphons, were excluded from the earlier analysis of approximately 500 of the donors because counts were too low. The study gave a list of over 150 TCR beta chains associated with cytomegalovirus. It was suggested by the authors that the approach could potentially be generalized to other disease states and immunological phenotypes. CMV serostatus was the only immune exposure information available for the cohort. According to a later analysis, most CMV-associated TCR beta chains appeared to be HLA-restricted, and the HLA associations seemed to be driven largely by CMV exposure. A later analysis found that TCR association rates varied across HLA loci, with DRB1 alleles showing the most associated TCRs and HLA-C alleles the fewest.

Notes on this clone: What antigen it recognizes has not been identified. Per-base qualities were not stored, and no clone one base away is much larger.

Library construction relied on the immunoSEQ multiplex PCR assay. The multiplex PCR relied on a mix of 60 forward primers for TCR Vbeta segments and 13 reverse primers for TCR Jbeta segments. Amplification of the CDR3 region of rearranged TCR beta genes was performed with a multiplex PCR assay on genomic DNA. The Illumina HiSeq System was used to sequence the amplified TCR beta libraries as 87-base-pair reads. As for how the authors treated the data: In a later analysis, around 80 million unique TCR beta chains were counted across the 500 to 700 repertoires, and approximately 11 million of these chains were shared by at least two donors. Raw reads were error-corrected and collapsed into unique sequences by a nearest-neighbor algorithm in which closely related sequences were merged to remove PCR and sequencing errors. Alignment of CDR3 sequences to IMGT reference sequences was used to assign V, D and J gene segments. For a sequence to be retained, a match of at least six nucleotides was required to both a V gene segment and a J gene segment. A rearrangement counted as productive if the CDR3 had no stop codons and remained in frame with V and J, and every other rearrangement counted as non-productive. Following IMGT convention, CDR3 was defined as the stretch from the second conserved V-encoded cysteine to the conserved J-encoded phenylalanine. The earlier analysis of about 610 of the donors excluded any sequence lacking an unambiguous match to a single V gene segment. An earlier analysis of 587 of the donors classified V segments as functional when productive rearrangements were above 56.7% and as segregating when the standard deviation between donors was above 5%. A statistical classification framework was built to diagnose cytomegalovirus status from the catalog of TCR beta chain sequences. V and J gene assignment, in a later analysis, came from comparing TCR nucleotide sequences with IMGT/GENE-DB human TR gene sequences. In a later analysis, CDR3 sequences and most-parsimonious VDJ recombination scenarios were assigned using the TCRdist pipeline. In a later analysis, each TCR beta chain was defined by its CDR3 amino acid sequence together with its V-gene family, and reads without a unique V-gene family were excluded. As a way to deal with suspected cross-contamination and a sequencing artifact, a later analysis dropped under 600 nucleotide sequences that were highly shared and had low generation probability. In a later analysis, a clonal expansion index for each public chain was calculated from normalized within-repertoire ranks of inferred template counts. A later analysis computed generation probabilities with a VDJ recombination model fitted to out-of-frame rearrangements, and checked the results against IGoR. Hypergeometric tests were used in a later analysis to score TCR-TCR, TCR-HLA and TCR-CMV co-occurrence, with a repertoire-size bias correction applied to the TCR pairs. In a later analysis, false discovery rates were estimated by permuting HLA or CMV assignments 20 times. In a later analysis, co-occurring TCRs were grouped using DBSCAN, and TCRdist sequence similarity was added for clustering within HLA-allele-positive subsets. Repertoires with fewer than 30,000 or more than 120,000 public chains, plus five repertoires with anomalous nucleotide sharing, were excluded from co-occurrence clustering. As stored in TCRdb, this immuneACCESS dataset retains in-frame rearrangements with V and J assigned. A fraction of the clones does not appear; measured against another copy, unresolved V genes explain less than half of the discrepancy, and the remainder lacks a known reason. That table gives V, J and clone size, and the DNA gave D and trimming. The sample table shows approximately 290,000 clones, and 75% to 90% are seen once. The ten largest clones represent roughly 0.31% of the sample.

The cohort consisted of fewer than 700 healthy bone marrow donors. At the time of sampling, every cohort member was nominally healthy, though immune exposures that went unrecorded were likely present. The donor was CMV seronegative and was included in the group of a few hundred seronegative cohort members. A peripheral blood sample was collected from each donor, and TCR beta sequencing was performed on peripheral blood mononuclear cells. The Qiagen DNeasy Blood Extraction Kit was used to extract genomic DNA from the blood cell samples. Trimming at the junction amounts to 3 bases on V and 0 bases on J, and the germline ends lie 11 bases apart. The CDR3 contains 16 residues, cysteine and phenylalanine counted. Left in the record is the CDR3 DNA by itself, 48 bases read in frame from the first base. The germline V gene (reference sequence) specifies LNHDA as CDR1 and SQIVND as CDR2.

Sequences were obtained from PBMCs. The sequence derives from a girl aged 2-10 years in good health and CMV-seronegative. The V gene is TRBV19 and the J gene is TRBJ1-4, with the D gene call left open. At the DNA level, the sequence is TGTGCCAGTAGTATCCACAGCCTTGCAACTAATGAAAAACTGTTTTTT. This translates into CASSIHSLATNEKLFF.